This TCR beta chain was observed in a study of spatial heterogeneity in lung cancer. On the study more broadly: There were consistently more beta-chain sequences detected than alpha-chain sequences. Raw reads contained each unique TCR and UMI combination more than ten times on average. General study points: Tumor mutation count correlated with how many alpha and beta TCRs expanded intratumorally.

Time point: sample taken at primary tumor resection. Donation came from some 73 patients with untreated early-stage non-small cell lung cancer. The presence of a unique molecular identifier marked each TCR cDNA molecule. TCRdb redid the calling of the 5' RACE reads with MiXCR, one entry per CDR3 protein. This table holds about 5,700 distinct CDR3 sequences, around an eighth found once. The CDR3 is 12 residues long. Trimming removed 4 bases from V and 7 bases from J, with 9 bases in between. Germline CDR1 and CDR2: SGHRS and YFSETQ. Comment on this clonotype: Its target is unknown.

The clonotype comes from a female donor with early-stage non-small cell lung cancer. The rearrangement uses TRBV5-1 and TRBJ2-1; D gene unclear. The sequencing here drew on lung tumor tissue, taken at surgery. The CDR3 reads CASSLSRNEQFF. Here the CDR3 DNA reads TGCGCCAGCAGCCTATCAAGAAATGAGCAGTTCTTC.